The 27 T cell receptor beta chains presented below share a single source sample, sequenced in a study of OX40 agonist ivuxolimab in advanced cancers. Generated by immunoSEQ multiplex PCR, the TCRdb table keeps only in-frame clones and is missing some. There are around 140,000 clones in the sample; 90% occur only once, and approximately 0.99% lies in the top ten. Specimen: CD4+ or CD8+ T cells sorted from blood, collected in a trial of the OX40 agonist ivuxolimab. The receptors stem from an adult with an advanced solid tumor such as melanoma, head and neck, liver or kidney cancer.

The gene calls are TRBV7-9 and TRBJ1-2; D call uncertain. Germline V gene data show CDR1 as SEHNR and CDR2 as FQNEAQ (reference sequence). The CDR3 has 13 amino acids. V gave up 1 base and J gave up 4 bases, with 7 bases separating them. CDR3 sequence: CASSLVDLYGYTF. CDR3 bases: TGTGCCAGCAGCTTAGTAGACCTCTATGGCTACACCTTC.

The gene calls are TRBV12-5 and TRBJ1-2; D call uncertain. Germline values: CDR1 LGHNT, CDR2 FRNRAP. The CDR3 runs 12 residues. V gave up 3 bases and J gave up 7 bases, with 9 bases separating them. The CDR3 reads CASGLTAGGYTF. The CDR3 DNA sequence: TGTGCTAGTGGTTTAACAGCGGGTGGCTACACCTTC.

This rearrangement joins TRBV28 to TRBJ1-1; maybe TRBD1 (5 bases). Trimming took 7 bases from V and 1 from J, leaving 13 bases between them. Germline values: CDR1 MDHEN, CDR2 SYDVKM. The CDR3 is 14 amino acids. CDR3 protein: CASTDGGTNTEAFF. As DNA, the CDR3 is TGTGCCAGCACAGACGGTGGGACGAACACTGAAGCTTTCTTT.

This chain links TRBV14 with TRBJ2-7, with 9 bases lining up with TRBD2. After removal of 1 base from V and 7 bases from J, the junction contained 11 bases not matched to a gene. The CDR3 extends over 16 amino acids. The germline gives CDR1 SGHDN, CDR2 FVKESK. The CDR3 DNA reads TGTGCCAGCAGCCAAGGGCTCCTAGCGGGGCTGGGGGAGCAGTACTTC. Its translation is CASSQGLLAGLGEQYF.

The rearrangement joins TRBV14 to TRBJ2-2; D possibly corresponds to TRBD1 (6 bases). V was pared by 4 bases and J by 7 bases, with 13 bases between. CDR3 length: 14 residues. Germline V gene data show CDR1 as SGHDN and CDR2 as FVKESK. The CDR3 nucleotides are TGTGCCAGCAGCCGAGTGACAGGCCACGGGGAGCTGTTTTTT. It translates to CASSRVTGHGELFF.

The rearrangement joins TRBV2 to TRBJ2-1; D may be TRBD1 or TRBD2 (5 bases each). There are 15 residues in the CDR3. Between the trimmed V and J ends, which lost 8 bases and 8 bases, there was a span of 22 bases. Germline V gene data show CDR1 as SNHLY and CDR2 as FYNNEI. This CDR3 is CASLGGYRGRDEQFF. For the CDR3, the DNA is TGTGCCAGCCTTGGTGGCTACCGGGGCCGCGATGAGCAGTTCTTC.

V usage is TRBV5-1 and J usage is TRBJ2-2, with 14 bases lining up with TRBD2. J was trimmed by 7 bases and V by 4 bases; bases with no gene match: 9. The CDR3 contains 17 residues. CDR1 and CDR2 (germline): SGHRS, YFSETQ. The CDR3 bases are TGCGCCAGCAGCAGGGGACTAGCGGGAGTACAAGGCGGGGAGCTGTTTTTT. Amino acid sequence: CASSRGLAGVQGGELFF.

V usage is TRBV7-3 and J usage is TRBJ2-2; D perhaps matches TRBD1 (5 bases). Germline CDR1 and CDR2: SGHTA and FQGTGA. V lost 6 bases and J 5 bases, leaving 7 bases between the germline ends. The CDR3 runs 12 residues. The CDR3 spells CASRGDTGELFF. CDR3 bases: TGTGCCAGCAGAGGGGATACCGGGGAGCTGTTTTTT.

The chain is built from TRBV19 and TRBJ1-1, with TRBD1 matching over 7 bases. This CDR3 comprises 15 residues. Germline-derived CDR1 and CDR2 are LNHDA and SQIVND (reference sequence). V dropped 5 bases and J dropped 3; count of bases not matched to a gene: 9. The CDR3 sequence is CASSPRQGADTEAFF. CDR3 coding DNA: TGTGCCAGTAGTCCAAGACAGGGCGCGGACACTGAAGCTTTCTTT.

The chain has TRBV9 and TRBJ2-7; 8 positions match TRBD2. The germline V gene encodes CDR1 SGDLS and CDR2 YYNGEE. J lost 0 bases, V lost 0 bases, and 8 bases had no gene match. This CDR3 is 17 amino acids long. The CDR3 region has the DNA TGTGCCAGCAGCGTAGGTCTAGCGGGCCTGACCTCCTACGAGCAGTACTTC. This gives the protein CASSVGLAGLTSYEQYF.

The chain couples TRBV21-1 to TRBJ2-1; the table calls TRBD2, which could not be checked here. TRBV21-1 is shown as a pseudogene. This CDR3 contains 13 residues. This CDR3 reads CASSNGLFHEQFF. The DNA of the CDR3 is TGTGCCAGCAGCAATGGACTATTTCATGAGCAGTTCTTC.

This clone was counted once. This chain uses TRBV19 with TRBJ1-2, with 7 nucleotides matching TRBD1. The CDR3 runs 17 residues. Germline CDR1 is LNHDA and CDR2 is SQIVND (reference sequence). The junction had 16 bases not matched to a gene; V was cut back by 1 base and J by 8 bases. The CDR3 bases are TGTGCCAGTAGTATAGGACAGGGTACCCGATCACGCACCGGCTACACCTTC. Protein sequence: CASSIGQGTRSRTGYTF. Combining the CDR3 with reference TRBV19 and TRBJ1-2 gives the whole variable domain DGGITQSPKYLFRKEGQNVTLSCEQNLNHDAMYWYRQDPGQGLRLIYYSQIVNDFQKGDIAEGYSVSREKKESFPLTVTSAQKNPTAFYLCASSIGQGTRSRTGYTFGSGTRLTVV.

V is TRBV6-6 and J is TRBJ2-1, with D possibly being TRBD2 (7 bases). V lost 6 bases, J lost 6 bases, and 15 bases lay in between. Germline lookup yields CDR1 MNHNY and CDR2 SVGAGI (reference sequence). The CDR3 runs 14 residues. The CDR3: CASRLAEGGNEQFF. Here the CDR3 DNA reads TGTGCCAGCAGGCTAGCGGAGGGGGGCAATGAGCAGTTCTTC.

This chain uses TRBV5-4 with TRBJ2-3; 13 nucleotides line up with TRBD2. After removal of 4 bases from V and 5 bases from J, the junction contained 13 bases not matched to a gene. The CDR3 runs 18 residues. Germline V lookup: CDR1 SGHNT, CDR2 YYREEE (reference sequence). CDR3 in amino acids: CASSRGTSGTRGGDTQYF. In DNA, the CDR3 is TGTGCCAGCAGCCGGGGGACTAGCGGGACTCGGGGCGGAGATACGCAGTATTTT. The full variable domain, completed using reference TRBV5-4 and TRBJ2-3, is ETGVTQSPTHLIKTRGQQVTLRCSSQSGHNTVSWYQQALGQGPQFIFQYYREEENGRGNFPPRFSGLQFPNYSSELNVNALELDDSALYLCASSRGTSGTRGGDTQYFGPGTRLTVL.

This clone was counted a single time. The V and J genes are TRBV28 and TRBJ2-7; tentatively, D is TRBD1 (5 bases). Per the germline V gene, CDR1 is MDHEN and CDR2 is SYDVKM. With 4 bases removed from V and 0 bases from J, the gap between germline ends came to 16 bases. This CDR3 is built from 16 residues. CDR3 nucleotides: TGTGCCAGCAGTTCCCTCAGGGCGGAGAGCTCCTACGAGCAGTACTTC. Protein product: CASSSLRAESSYEQYF.

CDR3 protein: CASSYDRGLDEQYF. CDR3 nucleotide sequence: TGTGCCAGCAGTTACGACAGGGGGCTGGACGAGCAGTACTTC. The J gene is TRBJ2-7, the V gene TRBV6-5, with 10 bases lining up with TRBD1. Per the germline V gene, CDR1 is MNHEY and CDR2 is SVGAGI. This CDR3 region has 14 residues. Trimming at V came to 2 bases and at J to 5 bases, leaving 3 bases not matched to a gene.

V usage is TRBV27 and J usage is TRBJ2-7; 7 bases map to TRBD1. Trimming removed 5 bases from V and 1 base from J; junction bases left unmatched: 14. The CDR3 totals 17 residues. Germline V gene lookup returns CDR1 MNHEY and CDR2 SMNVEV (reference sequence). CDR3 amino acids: CASSISGGRSWSYEQYF. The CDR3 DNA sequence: TGTGCCAGCAGTATTTCAGGGGGAAGGTCCTGGTCCTACGAGCAGTACTTC.

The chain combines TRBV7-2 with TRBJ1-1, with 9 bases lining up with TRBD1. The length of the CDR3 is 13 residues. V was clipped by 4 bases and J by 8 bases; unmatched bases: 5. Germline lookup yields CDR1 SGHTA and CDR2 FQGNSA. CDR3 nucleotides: TGTGCCAGCAGCTCTGGGACAGGGCGGGAAGCTTTCTTT. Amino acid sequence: CASSSGTGREAFF.

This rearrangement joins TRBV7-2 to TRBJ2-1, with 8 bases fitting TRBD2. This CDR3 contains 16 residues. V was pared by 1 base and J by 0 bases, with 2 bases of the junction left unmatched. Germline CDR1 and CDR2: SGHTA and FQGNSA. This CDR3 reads CASSLEAGVSYNEQFF. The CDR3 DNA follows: TGTGCCAGCAGCTTAGAAGCGGGAGTCTCCTACAATGAGCAGTTCTTC.

This CDR3 reads CASSIRQGEASEHTIYF. CDR3 sequence (DNA): TGCGCCAGCAGCATTCGACAGGGCGAGGCCAGTGAACACACCATATATTTT. This sequence joins TRBV5-1 and TRBJ1-3; 7 bases are a match to TRBD1. CDR1 is SGHRS and CDR2 is YFSETQ in the germline V gene. This CDR3 comprises 17 residues. With 4 bases clipped from V and 8 bases from J, the junction kept 18 bases outside the gene matches.

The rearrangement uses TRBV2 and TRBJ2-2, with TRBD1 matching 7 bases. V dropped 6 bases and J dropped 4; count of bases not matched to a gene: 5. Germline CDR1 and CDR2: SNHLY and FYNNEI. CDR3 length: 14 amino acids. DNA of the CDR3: TGTGCCAGCAGGCCGAACAGGGGCACCGGGGAGCTGTTTTTT. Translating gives CASRPNRGTGELFF.

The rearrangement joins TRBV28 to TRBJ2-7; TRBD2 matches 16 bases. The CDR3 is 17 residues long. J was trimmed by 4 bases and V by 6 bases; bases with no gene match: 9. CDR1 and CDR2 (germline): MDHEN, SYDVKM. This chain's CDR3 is CASSLGTSGRAVYEQYF. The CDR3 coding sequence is TGTGCCAGCAGCCTAGGGACTAGCGGGAGGGCCGTTTACGAGCAGTACTTC.

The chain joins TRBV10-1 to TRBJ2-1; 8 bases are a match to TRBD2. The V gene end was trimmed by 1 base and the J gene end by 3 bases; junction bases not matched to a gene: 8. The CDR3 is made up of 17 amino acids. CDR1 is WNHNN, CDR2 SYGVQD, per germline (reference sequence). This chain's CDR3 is CASSEYPAGVVYNEQFF. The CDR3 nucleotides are TGCGCCAGCAGTGAGTATCCAGCGGGAGTCGTCTACAATGAGCAGTTCTTC.

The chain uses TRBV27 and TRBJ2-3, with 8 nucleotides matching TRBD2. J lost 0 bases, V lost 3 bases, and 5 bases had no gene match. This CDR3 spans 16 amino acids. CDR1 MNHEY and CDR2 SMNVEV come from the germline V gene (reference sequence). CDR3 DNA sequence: TGTGCCAGCAGTTTTCGGGGGGGGACTAGCACAGATACGCAGTATTTT. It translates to CASSFRGGTSTDTQYF.

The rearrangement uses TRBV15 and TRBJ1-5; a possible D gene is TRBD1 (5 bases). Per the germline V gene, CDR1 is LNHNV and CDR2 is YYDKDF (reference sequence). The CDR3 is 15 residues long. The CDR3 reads CAGGPPKLCNQPQHF. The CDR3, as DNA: TGTGCTGGGGGACCTCCGAAGTTGTGCAATCAGCCCCAGCATTTT.

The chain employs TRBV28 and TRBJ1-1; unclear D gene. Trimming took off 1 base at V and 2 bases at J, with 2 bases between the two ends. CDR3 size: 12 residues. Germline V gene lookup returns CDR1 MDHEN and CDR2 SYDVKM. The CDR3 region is CASSLFNTEAFF. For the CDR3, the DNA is TGTGCCAGCAGTTTATTTAACACTGAAGCTTTCTTT.

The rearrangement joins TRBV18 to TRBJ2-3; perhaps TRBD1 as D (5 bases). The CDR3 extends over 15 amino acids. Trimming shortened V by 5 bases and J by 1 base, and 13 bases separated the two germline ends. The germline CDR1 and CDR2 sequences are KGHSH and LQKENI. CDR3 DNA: TGTGCCAGCTCAACCAGGGTTTTCCGCACAGATACGCAGTATTTT. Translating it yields CASSTRVFRTDTQYF.